These T cell receptor beta chains were read from a single sample in a study of blood T cell repertoires in COVID-19. Produced via immunoSEQ multiplex PCR; TCRdb's table is partial and in-frame only. Found here are some 250,000 clones, approximately 90% of them singletons; the top ten hold about 7%. The sequenced sample consisted of peripheral blood. These receptors were taken from a man in his 60s who had recovered from COVID-19. Both conserved end residues are part of each CDR3. Fields, in order: J gene, V gene, CDR3 length, D gene, clone size, CDR3 DNA, CDR3 protein. A D gene is named only where the DNA matches it firmly. Size tells how often a clone was seen (once, few, many) or the class of an expanded clone, and some rows leave it out.

j_gene: TRBJ1-1
v_gene: TRBV5-1
len: 14
d_gene: TRBD1
abundance: .
CDR3nt: TGCGCCAGCAGCTTGAGGACAGGGAACACTGAAGCTTTCTTT
CDR3aa: CASSLRTGNTEAFF

j_gene: TRBJ2-7
v_gene: TRBV28
len: 15
d_gene: TRBD2
abundance: .
CDR3nt: TGTGCCAGCGGTCGGCTAGCGGGTATCTCGTACGAGCAGTACTTC
CDR3aa: CASGRLAGISYEQYF

j_gene: TRBJ1-4
v_gene: TRBV21-1
len: 22
d_gene: .
abundance: .
CDR3nt: TGTGCCAGCACCAGCTGCGACCGGACTGTCCCAGGCACTCAAAGAGGGAGTGAAAAACTGTTTTTT
CDR3aa: CASTSCDRTVPGTQRGSEKLFF

j_gene: TRBJ1-5
v_gene: TRBV2
len: 14
d_gene: .
abundance: .
CDR3nt: TGTGCCAAGGGGGGGGCGCGGGCCAATCAGCCCCAGCATTTT
CDR3aa: CAKGGARANQPQHF

j_gene: TRBJ2-2
v_gene: TRBV5-5
len: 17
d_gene: TRBD2
abundance: .
CDR3nt: TGTGCCAGCAGCTTTTCGGGGCTAGCGGGGCCCGACGGGGAGCTGTTTTTT
CDR3aa: CASSFSGLAGPDGELFF

j_gene: TRBJ2-7
v_gene: TRBV19
len: 15
d_gene: TRBD1
abundance: .
CDR3nt: TGTGCCAGTAGTACCTCAGGGGGAGCGGTATACGAGCAGTACTTC
CDR3aa: CASSTSGGAVYEQYF

j_gene: TRBJ2-5
v_gene: TRBV7-7
len: 15
d_gene: TRBD1
abundance: once
CDR3nt: TGTGCCAGCAGCGGGGGGACAGGGGACCAAGAGACCCAGTACTTC
CDR3aa: CASSGGTGDQETQYF

j_gene: TRBJ1-2
v_gene: TRBV9
len: 15
d_gene: .
abundance: once
CDR3nt: TGTGCCAGCAGCGTCCACATAGGACTAAGCGGTGGCTACACCTTC
CDR3aa: CASSVHIGLSGGYTF

j_gene: TRBJ1-2
v_gene: TRBV6-5
len: 12
d_gene: .
abundance: .
CDR3nt: TGTGCCAGCACCCGGGGTCGGGATGGCTACACCTTC
CDR3aa: CASTRGRDGYTF

j_gene: TRBJ2-5
v_gene: TRBV5-1
len: 13
d_gene: .
abundance: .
CDR3nt: TGCGCCAGCAGCTCGGCCAGGGGTGAGACCCAGTACTTC
CDR3aa: CASSSARGETQYF

j_gene: TRBJ1-2
v_gene: TRBV3-1/TRBV3-2
len: 15
d_gene: TRBD1
abundance: .
CDR3nt: TGTGCCAGCAGCCAAAGGACAGGGGGGAACTATGGCTACACCTTC
CDR3aa: CASSQRTGGNYGYTF

j_gene: TRBJ2-1
v_gene: TRBV5-6
len: 18
d_gene: TRBD1
abundance: .
CDR3nt: TGTGCCAGCAACTTGCCCATTATAGACAGGGGGTTTTTGGATGAGCAGTTCTTC
CDR3aa: CASNLPIIDRGFLDEQFF

j_gene: TRBJ2-5
v_gene: TRBV9
len: 15
d_gene: TRBD2
abundance: .
CDR3nt: TGTGCCAGCAGCGTCGGCGGGGGGGTTCGGGAGACCCAGTACTTC
CDR3aa: CASSVGGGVRETQYF

j_gene: TRBJ2-1
v_gene: TRBV29-1
len: 11
d_gene: .
abundance: .
CDR3nt: TGCAGCGCTGCTCTTAGCCATGAGCAGTTCTTC
CDR3aa: CSAALSHEQFF

j_gene: TRBJ2-7
v_gene: TRBV6-5
len: 13
d_gene: .
abundance: .
CDR3nt: TGTGCCAGCAGTCGAACTGCCGTCTACGAGCAGTACTTC
CDR3aa: CASSRTAVYEQYF

j_gene: TRBJ2-1
v_gene: TRBV9
len: 13
d_gene: .
abundance: .
CDR3nt: TGTGCCAGCAGCGTTACTGCTATTAATGAGCAGTTCTTC
CDR3aa: CASSVTAINEQFF

j_gene: TRBJ1-4
v_gene: TRBV6-5
len: 13
d_gene: .
abundance: .
CDR3nt: TGTGCCAGCAGTAGGGGCCCATCTGAAAAACTGTTTTTT
CDR3aa: CASSRGPSEKLFF

j_gene: TRBJ2-3
v_gene: TRBV10-3
len: 13
d_gene: TRBD2
abundance: .
CDR3nt: TGTGCCGCCGGGACTAGCGGCACAGATACGCAGTATTTT
CDR3aa: CAAGTSGTDTQYF

j_gene: TRBJ1-1
v_gene: TRBV11-3
len: 13
d_gene: .
abundance: .
CDR3nt: TGTGCCAGCAGCTTCGGGGGGGCGACTGAAGCTTTCTTT
CDR3aa: CASSFGGATEAFF

j_gene: TRBJ1-1
v_gene: TRBV6-1
len: 14
d_gene: .
abundance: few
CDR3nt: TGTGCCAGCAGTGAAAGATCGGGGGACCCTGAAGCTTTCTTT
CDR3aa: CASSERSGDPEAFF

j_gene: TRBJ2-7
v_gene: TRBV5-1
len: 16
d_gene: TRBD1
abundance: .
CDR3nt: TGCGCCAGCAGCTTTGGCGGGACAGGGGGCGCCTACGAGCAGTACTTC
CDR3aa: CASSFGGTGGAYEQYF

j_gene: TRBJ1-5
v_gene: TRBV7-9
len: 14
d_gene: .
abundance: .
CDR3nt: TGTGCCAGCAGCAAGCCAGGAAGCAATCAGCCCCAGCATTTT
CDR3aa: CASSKPGSNQPQHF

j_gene: TRBJ1-2
v_gene: TRBV7-9
len: 16
d_gene: TRBD1
abundance: .
CDR3nt: TGTGCCAGCAGCCAGGACAGGGGGCGGTCGTGGTATGGCTACACCTTC
CDR3aa: CASSQDRGRSWYGYTF

j_gene: TRBJ1-4
v_gene: TRBV30
len: 13
d_gene: TRBD1
abundance: .
CDR3nt: TGTGCCTGGAAGGGACAGACTAATGAAAAACTGTTTTTT
CDR3aa: CAWKGQTNEKLFF

j_gene: TRBJ2-7
v_gene: TRBV5-6
len: 14
d_gene: .
abundance: .
CDR3nt: TGTGCCAGCAGTTTCGGTAGCGCCTCCTACGAGCAGTACTTC
CDR3aa: CASSFGSASYEQYF

j_gene: TRBJ1-2
v_gene: TRBV10-3
len: 15
d_gene: TRBD1
abundance: .
CDR3nt: TGTGCCATCAGGGGGACAGGGACAGCTAACTATGGCTACACCTTC
CDR3aa: CAIRGTGTANYGYTF

j_gene: TRBJ1-5
v_gene: TRBV27
len: 13
d_gene: TRBD1
abundance: .
CDR3nt: TGTGCCAGCAGCTGGGACAGGGGGCAGCCCCAGCATTTT
CDR3aa: CASSWDRGQPQHF

j_gene: TRBJ2-3
v_gene: TRBV29-1
len: 14
d_gene: TRBD1
abundance: .
CDR3nt: TGCAGCGTCGACAGGGGGCGAGGTAAAGATACGCAGTATTTT
CDR3aa: CSVDRGRGKDTQYF

j_gene: TRBJ2-7
v_gene: TRBV19
len: 15
d_gene: TRBD1
abundance: .
CDR3nt: TGTGCCAGTAGCCTTACCGGGACAGGGCCCTACGAGCAGTACTTC
CDR3aa: CASSLTGTGPYEQYF

j_gene: TRBJ1-3
v_gene: TRBV9
len: 15
d_gene: .
abundance: .
CDR3nt: TGTGCCAGCAGCGGGAGGATGGCAGGTGGAAACACCATATATTTT
CDR3aa: CASSGRMAGGNTIYF

j_gene: TRBJ2-5
v_gene: TRBV19
len: 14
d_gene: .
abundance: .
CDR3nt: TGTGCCAGTAGTATGGGGGGGCGCCGGGAGACCCAGTACTTC
CDR3aa: CASSMGGRRETQYF

j_gene: TRBJ1-2
v_gene: TRBV6-1
len: 13
d_gene: .
abundance: .
CDR3nt: TGTGCCAGCAGTGAGGGGACTGTCTATGGCTACACCTTC
CDR3aa: CASSEGTVYGYTF

j_gene: TRBJ1-5
v_gene: TRBV12-5
len: 15
d_gene: .
abundance: .
CDR3nt: TGTGCTAGTGGGGGGGGAACAGTCTTCAATCAGCCCCAGCATTTT
CDR3aa: CASGGGTVFNQPQHF

j_gene: TRBJ2-3
v_gene: TRBV11-2
len: 15
d_gene: .
abundance: .
CDR3nt: TGTGCCAGCAGCTTTAGGGGAACTAGCACAGATACGCAGTATTTT
CDR3aa: CASSFRGTSTDTQYF

j_gene: TRBJ2-5
v_gene: TRBV7-9
len: 15
d_gene: TRBD2
abundance: .
CDR3nt: TGTGCCAGCAGCTTAGCTCAAGCGGGGCGGGAGACCCAGTACTTC
CDR3aa: CASSLAQAGRETQYF

j_gene: TRBJ2-5
v_gene: TRBV10-1
len: 16
d_gene: TRBD1
abundance: .
CDR3nt: TGCGCCAGCAGTGAACCGGGACAGGGATTAAAAGAGACCCAGTACTTC
CDR3aa: CASSEPGQGLKETQYF

j_gene: TRBJ1-5
v_gene: TRBV6-5
len: 15
d_gene: .
abundance: .
CDR3nt: TGTGCCAGCTCCCGACAGAGACCGTCCAATCAGCCCCAGCATTTT
CDR3aa: CASSRQRPSNQPQHF

j_gene: TRBJ1-2
v_gene: TRBV6-5
len: 13
d_gene: .
abundance: .
CDR3nt: TGTGCCAGCAGTTACTCGCGGGGGTCTGGCTACACCTTC
CDR3aa: CASSYSRGSGYTF

j_gene: TRBJ1-5
v_gene: TRBV24-1
len: 12
d_gene: .
abundance: .
CDR3nt: TGTGCCACCAGTGACCAAAATCAGCCCCAGCATTTT
CDR3aa: CATSDQNQPQHF

j_gene: TRBJ1-5
v_gene: TRBV21-1
len: 16
d_gene: .
abundance: .
CDR3nt: TGTGCCAGCAGCAAAGCAAAACAGCCTAGCAATCAGCCCCAGCATTTT
CDR3aa: CASSKAKQPSNQPQHF

j_gene: TRBJ2-1
v_gene: TRBV9
len: 13
d_gene: .
abundance: .
CDR3nt: TGTGCCAGCAGCGAGACGCACCGGGGTAAGCAGTTCTTC
CDR3aa: CASSETHRGKQFF

j_gene: TRBJ2-7
v_gene: TRBV19
len: 14
d_gene: .
abundance: .
CDR3nt: TGTGCCAGTAGTATCAGCCAGGTGCCCTACGAGCAGTACTTC
CDR3aa: CASSISQVPYEQYF